These 3 T cell receptor beta chains share one sample of origin, sequenced in a study of OX40 agonist ivuxolimab in advanced cancers. Only in-frame clones appear in the TCRdb table, and some are missing; sequencing was by immunoSEQ multiplex PCR. The top ten hold approximately 11% of the sample, which has 60,000 to 100,000 clones, around 90% seen once. The material sequenced was CD4+ or CD8+ T cells sorted from blood, taken in a trial of the OX40 agonist ivuxolimab. The receptors come from an adult with an advanced solid tumor such as melanoma, head and neck, liver or kidney cancer.

This clone was seen just once. V is TRBV2 and J is TRBJ1-4; the match to TRBD1 covers 8 bases. The CDR3 length is 13 residues. J lost 5 bases, V lost 10 bases, and 6 bases had no gene match. Looked up from germline, CDR1 is SNHLY and CDR2 is FYNNEI. CDR3 nucleotides: TGTGCCAACAGACAGGGGTCCAATGAAAAACTGTTTTTT. Encoded protein: CANRQGSNEKLFF.

The CDR3 DNA sequence: TGTGCCAGCAGCTATGCGGAAGTTCCCGACGAGCAGTACTTC. Protein sequence: CASSYAEVPDEQYF. J is TRBJ2-7 and V is TRBV7-9; D not resolved. There are 14 residues in the CDR3. CDR1 and CDR2 from the germline V gene are SEHNR and FQNEAQ (reference sequence). The V gene lost 4 bases and the J gene lost 5 bases, with 15 bases spanning the gap.

The V gene is TRBV27, the J gene TRBJ2-1; 14 positions match TRBD2. The CDR3 is 16 residues long. From germline, CDR1 is MNHEY and CDR2 SMNVEV (reference sequence). Unmatched junction bases numbered 7, after V lost 6 bases and J lost 6 bases. CDR3 coding DNA: TGTGCCAGCAGCTACATAGGACTAGCGGGGGGCAATGAGCAGTTCTTC. This sequence encodes CASSYIGLAGGNEQFF.